This TCR beta chain was sequenced during a study of cytomegalovirus exposure and HLA in healthy donors. Study-wide findings and caveats: Confirmation was obtained in vitro that a few CMV-associated chains are specific for CMV antigens. For most TCR sequences rarity was the rule, although some public TCRs occurred in many donors.

In germline, CDR1 is MDHEN, CDR2 SYDVKM. Trimming took 5 bases from V and 5 from J; bases not matched to a gene: 10. The CDR3 has 15 residues. With regard to this clone: Its antigen is as yet unknown.

Both 60 Vbeta primers and 13 Jbeta primers went into the PCR. Produced via immunoSEQ multiplex PCR; TCRdb's table is partial and in-frame only. This sample carries fewer than 150,000 clones, approximately 80% of them seen once, and the ten largest clones take 3.9%. The clonotype was recovered from a man younger than 35 in good health and CMV-seronegative. Material: PBMCs. The V call is TRBV28, the J call TRBJ2-5, with TRBD1 matching 8 bases. CDR3 in DNA: TGTGCCAGCAGTCCCCCCAGGGGGCGCTCCGAGACCCAGTACTTC. As protein: CASSPPRGRSETQYF.